This is a list of T cell receptor beta chains from one sample in a study of a mutant IDH1 vaccine in newly diagnosed glioma. The assay was immunoSEQ multiplex PCR, and TCRdb's table has in-frame clones only and misses some. The sample has some 50,000 clones; approximately 88% are singletons. No cognate antigen is known for these TCRs. Source: PBMCs, taken from a glioma patient whose treatment included an IDH1 peptide vaccine. The receptors come from a woman aged 25 to 39 with glioma. Some clones in this sample may be carry-over from other donors' samples. The CDR3 runs from the conserved cysteine through the conserved F or W. The D gene is left open where the match is weak. Clone size is given for some rows only: seen once, a few or many times, or a class if the clone is expanded.

CDR3 protein,CDR3 DNA,clone size,D gene,J gene,V gene
CASSEERGRAFF,TGTGCCAGCAGTGAAGAGCGAGGGAGAGCTTTCTTT,-,-,TRBJ1-1,TRBV2
CASSLAGGGTDTQYF,TGTGCCAGCAGCCTAGCGGGAGGTGGCACAGATACGCAGTATTTT,-,TRBD2,TRBJ2-3,TRBV6-5
CASSPRDRGAYEQFF,TGTGCCAGCAGCCCCCGGGACAGGGGAGCGTATGAGCAGTTCTTC,-,TRBD1,TRBJ2-1,TRBV5-6
CASSLPGFNQPQHF,TGTGCCAGCAGTTTGCCGGGTTTCAATCAGCCCCAGCATTTT,medium-sized,-,TRBJ1-5,TRBV28
CASSISRGSNQPQHF,TGTGCCAGTAGTATCTCCAGAGGGAGCAATCAGCCCCAGCATTTT,-,-,TRBJ1-5,TRBV19
CSVGDRSYEQYF,TGCAGCGTTGGGGACAGGTCCTACGAGCAGTACTTC,-,TRBD1,TRBJ2-7,TRBV29-1
CASRSASSYEQYF,TGTGCCAGCAGATCAGCCAGCTCCTACGAGCAGTACTTC,-,-,TRBJ2-7,TRBV14
CASSPEGGSDTQYF,TGCGCCAGCAGCCCGGAAGGGGGGTCAGATACGCAGTATTTT,-,-,TRBJ2-3,TRBV5-1
CASRKGGRAVEQFF,TGTGCCAGCAGGAAGGGCGGGAGGGCAGTGGAGCAGTTCTTC,-,TRBD2,TRBJ2-1,TRBV13
CASSRPRGIGQGNQPQHF,TGTGCCAGCAGTCGCCCCAGGGGAATAGGACAGGGCAATCAGCCCCAGCATTTT,-,TRBD1,TRBJ1-5,TRBV28